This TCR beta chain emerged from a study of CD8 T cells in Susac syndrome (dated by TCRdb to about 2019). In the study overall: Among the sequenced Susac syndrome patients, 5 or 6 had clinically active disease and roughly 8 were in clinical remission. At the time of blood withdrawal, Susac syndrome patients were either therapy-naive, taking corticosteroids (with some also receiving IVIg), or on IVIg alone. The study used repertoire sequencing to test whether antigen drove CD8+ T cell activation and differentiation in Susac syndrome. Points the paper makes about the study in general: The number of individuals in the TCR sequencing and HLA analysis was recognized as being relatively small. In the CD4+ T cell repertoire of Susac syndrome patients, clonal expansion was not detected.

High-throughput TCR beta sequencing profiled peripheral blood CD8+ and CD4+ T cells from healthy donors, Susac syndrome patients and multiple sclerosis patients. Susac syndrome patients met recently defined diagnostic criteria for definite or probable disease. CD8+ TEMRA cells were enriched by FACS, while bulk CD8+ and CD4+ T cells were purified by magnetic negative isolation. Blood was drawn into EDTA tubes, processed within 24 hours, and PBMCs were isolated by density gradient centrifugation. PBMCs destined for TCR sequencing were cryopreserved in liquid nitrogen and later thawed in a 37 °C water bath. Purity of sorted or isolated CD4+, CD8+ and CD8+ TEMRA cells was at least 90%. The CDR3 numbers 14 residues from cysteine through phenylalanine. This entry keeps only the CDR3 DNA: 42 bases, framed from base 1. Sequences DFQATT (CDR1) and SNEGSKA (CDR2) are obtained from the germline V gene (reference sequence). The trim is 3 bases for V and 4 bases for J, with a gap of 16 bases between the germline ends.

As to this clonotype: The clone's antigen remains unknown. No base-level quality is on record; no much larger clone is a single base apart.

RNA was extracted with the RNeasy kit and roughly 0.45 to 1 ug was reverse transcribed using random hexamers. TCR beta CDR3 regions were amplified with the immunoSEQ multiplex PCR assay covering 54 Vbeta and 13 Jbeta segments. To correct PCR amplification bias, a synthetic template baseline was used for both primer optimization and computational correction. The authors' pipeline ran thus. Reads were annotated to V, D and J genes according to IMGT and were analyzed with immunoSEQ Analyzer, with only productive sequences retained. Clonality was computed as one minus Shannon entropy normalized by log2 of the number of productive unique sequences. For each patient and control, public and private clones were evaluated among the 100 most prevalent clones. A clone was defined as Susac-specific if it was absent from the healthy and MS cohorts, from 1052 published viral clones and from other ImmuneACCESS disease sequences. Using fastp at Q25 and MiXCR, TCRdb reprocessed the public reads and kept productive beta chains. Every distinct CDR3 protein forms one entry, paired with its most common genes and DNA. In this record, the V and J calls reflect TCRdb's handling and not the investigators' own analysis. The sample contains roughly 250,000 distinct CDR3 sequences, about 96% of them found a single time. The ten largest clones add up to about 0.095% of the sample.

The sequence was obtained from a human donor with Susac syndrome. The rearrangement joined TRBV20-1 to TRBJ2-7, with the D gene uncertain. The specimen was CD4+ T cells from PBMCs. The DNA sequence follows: TGCAGTGCTAGGCTATCGGCCCGGACGTACGAGCAGTACTTC. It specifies CSARLSARTYEQYF.